This TCR beta chain is from a study of naive and memory T cell subsets. Study-level results: RNA-based TCR counts may shift with T cell activation and differentiation. Possibly reflecting memory cells re-expressing CD45RA, a few larger clonotypes occurred in naive repertoires, especially CD8.

Notes on this clonotype: What it binds is not known.

Two oligonucleotides, mixed equimolar, formed the beta constant-region primer covering TRBC1 and TRBC2. Nested alpha and beta constant-region primers with the SP2 primer drove four PCR rounds on ligated cDNA. TCRdb re-called the UMI-ligation and nested PCR reads through MiXCR, storing one row per CDR3 protein. The sample has 150,000 or so distinct CDR3 sequences, roughly 22% seen once; the top ten hold 0.11%. After the first PCR, alpha and beta chain libraries were processed separately. Cells stained for CD3, CD4, CD8, CD45RA, CD27 and viability were sorted into four CD45RA/CD27 subsets. Germline CDR1 reads MNHEY; CDR2 reads SVGAGI. V was trimmed by 2 bases and J by 7 bases, leaving 17 bases between them. The length of the CDR3 is 15 residues.

The chain is built from TRBV6-5 and TRBJ2-5, with TRBD2 as a possible D gene (6 bases). The receptor was derived from a human donor in good health. The sequencing input was naive CD4+ T cells from blood. The CDR3 here is CASSYGSGSLWTQYF. CDR3 coding DNA: TGTGCCAGCAGTTACGGCAGCGGGTCCCTTTGGACCCAGTACTTC.